Shown below are 2 T cell receptor beta chains from a single sample sequenced in a study of CXCR3-negative and CXCR3-positive naive CD8 T cells. Study results and limitations: The study found more hydrophobic TRB CDR3s in CXCR3-positive naive cells than in CXCR3-negative naive cells.

The study made its TRB cDNA libraries by 5' RACE, adding UMI labels. TCRdb reprocessed the 5' RACE reads; each CDR3 protein has one entry and no DNA is given. This sample's table has under 150,000 distinct CDR3 sequences. These receptors have no known antigen. Material: naive CXCR3+ CD8+ T cells from blood. Subset of the sample: CD45RO-CCR7+CD27+CD95- naive CD8+ T cells expressing CXCR3 (TNR3+). These receptors all come from a human donor in good health. Some clones in this sample may be carry-over from other donors' samples.

The V and J genes are TRBV28 and TRBJ2-1; TCRdb names TRBD2, which stays unverified in the absence of DNA. Per germline, CDR1 MDHEN and CDR2 SYDVKM. This CDR3 region has 17 residues. This CDR3 is CASSLAGPGLALNEQFF.

V and J are TRBV29-1 and TRBJ2-3; without DNA, the TCRdb call of TRBD1 cannot be checked. The germline gives CDR1 SQVTM, CDR2 ANQGSEA. The CDR3 extends over 14 amino acids. CDR3 residues: CSVDSSARTDTQYF.